What follows is one TCR beta chain and its context. Which antigen it targets is not known. Base qualities are not at hand, and no much larger clone is one base apart. The data belong to a study of blood T cell repertoires in COVID-19 (dated by TCRdb to the early 2020s). At the level of the whole study: Samples covering the acute and convalescent phases of COVID-19 were provided by collaborators in the United States, Italy and Spain. The material from the prospective study consisted of cDNA or gDNA derived from T cells, B-cell-depleted T cells, or PBMCs. Samples were obtained from the ongoing ImmuneRACE study (first 160 participants) and from approximately 1,200 subjects provided by 6 global collaborators. Sample metadata almost always included a de-identified subject ID, COVID-19 status, age in years and sex. Subjects who had been exposed to COVID-19, were actively infected with it, or had recovered from it provided the deeply sampled blood TCRbeta repertoires that made up the dataset. A freely available public database, intended as a resource for researchers studying the immune response to SARS-CoV-2, is where the repertoires were released. HLA class I and class II types, where available, came from metadata supplied by the sample provider rather than from assay-based typing. Results the study describes overall, beyond this receptor: Clinical and demographic metadata were provided uncurated, with the amount varying by source and participant.

Participants in the prospective study were enrolled through a virtual design, were aged roughly 18 to 100 years, and lived in fewer than 30 United States geographic areas. In the prospective study, participants were assigned to cohorts based on the clinical history participants reported in a screening survey and a study questionnaire. Recovered participants in ImmuneRACE Cohort 3 were defined as having two consecutive negative NP/OP PCR tests, clearance from a healthcare professional, or resolution of symptoms. Mobile phlebotomists in the prospective study collected whole blood, serum and a nasopharyngeal or oropharyngeal swab from every participant. Over a roughly two-month period, participants in the prospective study had the option of providing additional blood draws and questionnaires. Before DNA extraction, prospective study blood samples were shipped either frozen or at room temperature.

TCRbeta CDR3 regions were amplified from genomic DNA using the immunoSEQ Assay, a bias-controlled multiplex PCR. As for how the authors treated the data: Nucleated cell counts per sample were estimated from amplification of reference gene primers within the assay. To quantify the absolute abundance of each unique TCRbeta CDR3 rearrangement, sequence reads were collapsed and filtered. For each sample, productive Simpson clonality was calculated as the square root of Simpson's diversity index across productive rearrangements. This immuneACCESS table, as held by TCRdb, lists in-frame sequences with V and J called but not all clones. Of the missing ones, under half trace to an unresolved V gene in checked studies; the others have no known cause. V and J calls and clone size are as listed in that table; D and trimming were resolved from the DNA. The sample profile shows 380,000 or so clones; 70% to 90% of them were found once. The ten biggest clones cover 1.3% of the sample.

The V end loses 1 base and the J end loses 7 bases, and a stretch of 7 bases separates them. Including the terminal cysteine and phenylalanine, the CDR3 comprises 12 residues. Only CDR3 DNA remains: 36 bases, in frame from the first base. For CDR1 and CDR2, the germline V gene (reference sequence) lists LGHDT and YNNKEL. Specimen: PBMCs or T cells enriched from blood (not recorded which). The chain links TRBV3-1 (or the pseudogene TRBV3-2) with TRBJ1-1; no D gene call is confident. The TCR originated in a man under 40 who had recovered from COVID-19. In nucleotide form, the sequence is TGTGCCAGCAGCCAAGGGCCGGGTGAAGCTTTCTTT. Its coded protein is CASSQGPGEAFF.